The clone carrying this TCR beta chain was counted between two and nine times. The antigen is not known. This sample is part of a study of T-cell reconstitution after alpha-beta-depleted transplantation in children. There are 15 residues in the CDR3. The junction had 17 bases not matched to a gene; V was cut back by 6 bases and J by 15 bases. Per germline, CDR1 SQVTM and CDR2 ANQGSEA. General observations from the study: T-cell numbers and diversity, one year after transplant, stemmed largely from T cells that were newly produced. Where some patients showed high TCRbeta diversity at day 60, it came from recipient T cells and thymic progenitors that had survived.

As it was prepared, the TCRbeta library received unique molecular identifiers. Using its own MiXCR run on the PCR reads, TCRdb lists one record per CDR3 protein. Among about 610,000 distinct CDR3 sequences, 25% to 30% were seen once, and the ten largest hold approximately 39%. The sample here was PBMCs, taken before TCRalphabeta/CD19-depleted stem cell transplant. This chain connects TRBV29-1 to TRBJ2-1; TRBD2 agrees at 13 bases. The clonotype originates from a boy in the first two years of life with Wiskott-Aldrich syndrome, due to receive a stem cell transplant. In DNA form, the CDR3 reads TGCAGCGTCGCAACTTCACTAGCGGGAGGGCTAGAAAGGTTCTTC. Translating it yields CSVATSLAGGLERFF.